Listed here is a single T cell receptor (beta chain). The data were obtained in a study of CD8 T cells in Susac syndrome. With random hexamers, roughly 0.45 to 1 ug RNA was reverse transcribed. From the immunoSEQ multiplex PCR reads, TCRdb called clonotypes with MiXCR, one entry per CDR3 protein. The data show some 110,000 distinct CDR3 sequences, roughly 93% seen once. Trimming took 2 bases from V and 4 from J, leaving 12 bases between them. The CDR3 runs to 15 residues. The specimen was CD4+ T cells from PBMCs. The chain recombines TRBV12-3 or TRBV12-4 with TRBJ2-1, with D possibly TRBD2 on 5 matching bases. This receptor was identified in a human donor with multiple sclerosis. CDR3 loop: CASSLRLAEYNEQFF. The CDR3, as DNA: TGTGCCAGCAGTTTAAGGCTAGCAGAATACAATGAGCAGTTCTTC.